This T cell receptor beta chain was observed in a study of cytomegalovirus exposure and HLA in healthy donors. Whole-study context: Later analysis reported that the 130 or so validation repertoires shared the platform of the 650 to 700 first-cohort repertoires. Whole-study findings and limits: The tendency of first-cohort TCR clusters to co-occur in the roughly 120 validation repertoires was the finding of a later analysis. A few chains tied to CMV proved CMV antigen-specific in vitro.

In this sample, this clone turned up once. Its antigen remains unidentified. The DNA is left out, because the CDR3 cannot be placed on it with certainty; the CDR3 is given as TCRdb lists it. Separate from the approximately 700-subject first cohort was the approximately 120-subject validation cohort, to which the donors belonged. CDR1 is GTSNPN, CDR2 SVGIG, per germline (reference sequence). The CDR3 is 19 amino acids in total, end residues counted. Data came from immunoSEQ multiplex PCR; TCRdb stores just in-frame clones and leaves some out. The table includes hundreds of thousands of clones, roughly 87% detected once.

This receptor was obtained from a man aged 18 to 30 in good health and CMV-seropositive. Material: PBMCs. This sequence joins TRBV30 and TRBJ2-5; TRBD1, the table's D call, was not compared with the DNA. CDR3 residues: CAWKGLPRDPVLRAKDQYF.